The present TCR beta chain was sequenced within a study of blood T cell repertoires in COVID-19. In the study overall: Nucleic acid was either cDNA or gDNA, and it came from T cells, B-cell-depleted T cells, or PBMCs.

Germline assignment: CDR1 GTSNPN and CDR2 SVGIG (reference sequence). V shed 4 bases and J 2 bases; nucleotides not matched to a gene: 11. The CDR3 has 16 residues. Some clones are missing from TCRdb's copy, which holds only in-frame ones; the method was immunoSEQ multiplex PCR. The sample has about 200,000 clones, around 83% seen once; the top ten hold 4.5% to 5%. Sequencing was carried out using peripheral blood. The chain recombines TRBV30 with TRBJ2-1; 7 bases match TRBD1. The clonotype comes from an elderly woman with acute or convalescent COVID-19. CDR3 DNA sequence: TGTGCCTGGAATAGGGATCGGGACAGCACCTACAATGAGCAGTTCTTC. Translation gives CAWNRDRDSTYNEQFF.